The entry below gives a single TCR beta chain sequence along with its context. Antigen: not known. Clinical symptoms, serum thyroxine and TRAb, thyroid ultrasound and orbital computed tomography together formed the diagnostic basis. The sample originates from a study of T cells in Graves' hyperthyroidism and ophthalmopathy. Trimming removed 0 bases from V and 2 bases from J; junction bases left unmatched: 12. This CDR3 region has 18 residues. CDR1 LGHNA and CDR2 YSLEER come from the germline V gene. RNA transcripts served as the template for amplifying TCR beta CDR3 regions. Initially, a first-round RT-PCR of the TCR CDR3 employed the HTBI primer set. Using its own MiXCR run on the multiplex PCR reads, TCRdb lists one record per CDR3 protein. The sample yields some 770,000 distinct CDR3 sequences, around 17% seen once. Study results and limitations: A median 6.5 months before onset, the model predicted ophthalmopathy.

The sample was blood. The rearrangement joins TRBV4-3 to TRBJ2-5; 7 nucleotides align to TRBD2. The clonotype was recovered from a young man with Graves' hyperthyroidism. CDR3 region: CASSQDLWASGFQETQYF. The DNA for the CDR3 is TGCGCCAGCAGCCAAGACCTGTGGGCTAGCGGATTTCAAGAGACCCAGTACTTC.